The rows below give T cell receptor beta chains drawn from one sample of a study of vaccination and CD4 T cells after COVID-19. Antigens for these TCRs are unknown. TCRdb reanalysed the PCR reads using MiXCR and keeps one entry per CDR3 protein. The sample holds more than 10,000 distinct CDR3 sequences, over 40% seen once. What was sequenced was CD4+ T cells from blood, cultured in vitro. These receptor sequences come from a human donor who had recovered from COVID-19. Each CDR3 is given with its conserved first and last residue. Each record gives: CDR3 DNA, CDR3 protein, J gene, V gene, clone size, D gene. A D gene is named only where the DNA matches it firmly. Rows give clone size only sometimes, using once, few, many, or a class for an expanded clone.

cdr3_nt: TGTGCCATCAGTGAGTCAGTAGGGGGGGATACGCAGTATTTT
cdr3_aa: CAISESVGGDTQYF
j_call: TRBJ2-3
v_call: TRBV10-3
clone_size: medium-sized
d_call: NA

cdr3_nt: TGTGCCAGCAGCGAGAAGCGGGGCGGGTACACCGGGGAGCTGTTTTTT
cdr3_aa: CASSEKRGGYTGELFF
j_call: TRBJ2-2
v_call: TRBV11-3
clone_size: NA
d_call: TRBD2

cdr3_nt: TGTGCCAGCAGCTCCTTGACGGAGTTCTCCTACGAGCAGTACTTC
cdr3_aa: CASSSLTEFSYEQYF
j_call: TRBJ2-7
v_call: TRBV11-3
clone_size: NA
d_call: NA

cdr3_nt: TGCGCCACCAGGGGGACGGAGAACACCGGGGAGCTGTTTTTT
cdr3_aa: CATRGTENTGELFF
j_call: TRBJ2-2
v_call: TRBV4-3
clone_size: few
d_call: TRBD1

cdr3_nt: TGCAGTGCTAGAGGCGCTAGCGGGAGGAATGAGCAGTTCTTC
cdr3_aa: CSARGASGRNEQFF
j_call: TRBJ2-1
v_call: TRBV20-1
clone_size: once
d_call: TRBD2

cdr3_nt: TGTGCCATCAGGCCGGGACAGGGAGTAGGTACTGAAGCTTTCTTT
cdr3_aa: CAIRPGQGVGTEAFF
j_call: TRBJ1-1
v_call: TRBV10-3
clone_size: NA
d_call: TRBD1

cdr3_nt: TGTGCCAGCAGCTTAGCTAGCGGGGGAAGCGAGCAGTACTTC
cdr3_aa: CASSLASGGSEQYF
j_call: TRBJ2-7
v_call: TRBV7-2
clone_size: few
d_call: TRBD2

cdr3_nt: TGCGCCAGCAGCTTGGGCCAGGGAGGCAATCAGCCCCAGCATTTT
cdr3_aa: CASSLGQGGNQPQHF
j_call: TRBJ1-5
v_call: TRBV5-1
clone_size: NA
d_call: NA

cdr3_nt: TGCAGTGCTAGAGGGGACAGCATTGGAAACACCATATATTTT
cdr3_aa: CSARGDSIGNTIYF
j_call: TRBJ1-3
v_call: TRBV20-1
clone_size: NA
d_call: TRBD1

cdr3_nt: TGTGCCAGCAGTCAGGGGGCCGGCTACACCTTC
cdr3_aa: CASSQGAGYTF
j_call: TRBJ1-2
v_call: TRBV25-1
clone_size: NA
d_call: TRBD1

cdr3_nt: TGTGCCAGCAGTCGGGACAGCTATGGCTACACCTTC
cdr3_aa: CASSRDSYGYTF
j_call: TRBJ1-2
v_call: TRBV6-2/TRBV6-3
clone_size: few
d_call: TRBD1

cdr3_nt: TGTGCCAGCAGCGGGACTAGCGGGGGCACAGATACGCAGTATTTT
cdr3_aa: CASSGTSGGTDTQYF
j_call: TRBJ2-3
v_call: TRBV2
clone_size: NA
d_call: TRBD2

cdr3_nt: TGCAGTGCCCTGGGACGGGCGAACACTGAAGCTTTCTTT
cdr3_aa: CSALGRANTEAFF
j_call: TRBJ1-1
v_call: TRBV20-1
clone_size: few
d_call: NA

cdr3_nt: TGTGCCAGCAGTGACTTTGGGACAGGGGATAACACCGGGGAGCTGTTTTTT
cdr3_aa: CASSDFGTGDNTGELFF
j_call: TRBJ2-2
v_call: TRBV6-4
clone_size: few
d_call: TRBD1

cdr3_nt: TGCAGTGCTAGTCGGATCGGGGGGGGAAACCCTGAGCAGTTCTTC
cdr3_aa: CSASRIGGGNPEQFF
j_call: TRBJ2-1
v_call: TRBV20-1
clone_size: NA
d_call: TRBD2

cdr3_nt: TGTGCCAGCAGCTTAGCCCTTGGAATGGGGCCGGGGAACACCGGGGAGCTGTTTTTT
cdr3_aa: CASSLALGMGPGNTGELFF
j_call: TRBJ2-2
v_call: TRBV11-3
clone_size: NA
d_call: NA

cdr3_nt: TGCGCCAGCAGTGAGTTAACCGGGACAGGGGGCACCGGGGAGCTGTTTTTT
cdr3_aa: CASSELTGTGGTGELFF
j_call: TRBJ2-2
v_call: TRBV10-2
clone_size: NA
d_call: TRBD1

cdr3_nt: TGCAGTGCTAGGCCGGGACTAGCTCTTTCTTTGTTCTTC
cdr3_aa: CSARPGLALSLFF
j_call: TRBJ2-1
v_call: TRBV20-1
clone_size: NA
d_call: TRBD2

cdr3_nt: TGTGCCATCAGTGATCGGGACCCCGCAACTAATGAAAAACTGTTTTTT
cdr3_aa: CAISDRDPATNEKLFF
j_call: TRBJ1-4
v_call: TRBV10-3
clone_size: few
d_call: NA

cdr3_nt: TGTGCCAGCAGCCAAGTCTACAGGGGTTCCTTCCGGACACCCCTCCACTTT
cdr3_aa: CASSQVYRGSFRTPLHF
j_call: TRBJ1-6
v_call: TRBV3-1
clone_size: NA
d_call: TRBD1

cdr3_nt: TGTGCCAGCAGCTCCCGGGCGGGGAACCCGAATTCACCCCTCCACTTT
cdr3_aa: CASSSRAGNPNSPLHF
j_call: TRBJ1-6
v_call: TRBV5-4
clone_size: few
d_call: NA

cdr3_nt: TGTGCCAGCAGCAAAGAGGGCAGGGCCTCTGGAAACACCATATATTTT
cdr3_aa: CASSKEGRASGNTIYF
j_call: TRBJ1-3
v_call: TRBV21-1
clone_size: NA
d_call: NA

cdr3_nt: TGTGCCTGGAGTGGAGGCGGGGCTACAGATACGCAGTATTTT
cdr3_aa: CAWSGGGATDTQYF
j_call: TRBJ2-3
v_call: TRBV30
clone_size: few
d_call: NA

cdr3_nt: TGTGCCAGCAGCGCCCGACAGGGGGGCACAGATACGCAGTATTTT
cdr3_aa: CASSARQGGTDTQYF
j_call: TRBJ2-3
v_call: TRBV7-9
clone_size: NA
d_call: TRBD1